These 31 T cell receptor beta chains share one sample of origin, sequenced in a study of T-cell memory formation after mild COVID-19. Each CDR3 protein is one row after TCRdb ran MiXCR on the 5' RACE reads. The sample yields under 400,000 distinct CDR3 sequences, 28% seen once. The sample taken for sequencing was PBMCs or a T cell subset sorted from them (not recorded which). These receptors were taken from an adult woman who had mild COVID-19 (a few samples of this study predate the infection). Cell type and time point are not known.

This clonotype showed up just a few times. The rearrangement joins TRBV5-1 to TRBJ2-7; D is unclear. CDR1 and CDR2 (germline): SGHRS, YFSETQ. Trimming stripped 0 bases from V and 6 bases from J, with 13 bases between. This CDR3 has 14 amino acids. CDR3 coding DNA: TGCGCCAGCAGCTTGGGATCACCCGGACGCGAGCAGTACTTC. Its protein is CASSLGSPGREQYF. Full variable domain (missing parts from reference TRBV5-1 and TRBJ2-7): KAGVTQTPRYLIKTRGQQVTLSCSPISGHRSVSWYQQTPGQGLQFLFEYFSETQRNKGNFPGRFSGRQFSNSRSEMNVSTLELGDSALYLCASSLGSPGREQYFGPGTRLTVT.

A few counts support this clonotype. The chain carries TRBV20-1 and TRBJ1-6; no clear D gene. From germline, CDR1 is DFQATT and CDR2 SNEGSKA (reference sequence). V lost 2 bases and J 10 bases, leaving 15 bases between the germline ends. The CDR3 is made up of 14 amino acids. The CDR3: CSARKDGSASPLHF. In nucleotides, the CDR3 is TGCAGTGCTAGAAAGGACGGGTCGGCGTCACCCCTCCACTTT.

The V and J genes are TRBV12-3 or TRBV12-4 and TRBJ2-3; 12 bases are a match to TRBD2. V dropped 6 bases and J dropped 5; count of bases not matched to a gene: 3. The CDR3 contains 14 residues. Written as DNA, the CDR3 is TGTGCCAGCAGATTACTAGCGGGGGGAGATACGCAGTATTTT. Its protein is CASRLLAGGDTQYF.

The rearrangement links TRBV9 to TRBJ2-1; 12 nucleotides match TRBD2. Trimming took 5 bases from V and 3 from J; bases not matched to a gene: 3. The CDR3 loop spans 15 amino acids. Germline V CDR1 and CDR2: SGDLS, YYNGEE. The CDR3: CASSWTSGVYNEQFF. For the CDR3, the DNA is TGTGCCAGCAGTTGGACTAGCGGGGTCTACAATGAGCAGTTCTTC.

This clonotype was recorded a few times. The gene calls are TRBV29-1 and TRBJ1-1; weak D call: TRBD1 (6 bases). Germline V gene sequence: CDR1 SQVTM, CDR2 ANQGSEA. CDR3 length equals 10 residues. V lost 7 bases and J lost 10, with 13 bases in between. The CDR3 DNA follows: TGCAGCGCCCAGGACAGTGGAGCTTTCTTT. Residues: CSAQDSGAFF.

This rearrangement joins TRBV6-5 to TRBJ1-1; D call uncertain. The germline V gene encodes CDR1 MNHEY and CDR2 SVGAGI. The CDR3 is 17 amino acids. V was pared by 0 bases and J by 1 base, with 15 bases between. In nucleotides, the CDR3 is TGTGCCAGCAGTTACTCACACTTCACGGCGGGGAACACTGAAGCTTTCTTT. Its protein product is CASSYSHFTAGNTEAFF.

This chain connects TRBV7-3 to TRBJ1-2; D is uncertain. Germline V CDR1 and CDR2: SGHTA, FQGTGA. The CDR3 consists of 13 residues. V lost 5 bases to trimming and J lost 8 bases, with 15 bases between them. This CDR3 is CASSTTHGGGYTF. The CDR3 bases are TGTGCCAGCAGCACAACCCACGGTGGGGGCTACACCTTC.

In this sample, this clonotype turned up a few times. The J gene is TRBJ2-7, the V gene TRBV2; D remains unclear. Deletions cut 4 bases from V and 6 bases from J, with 10 bases between. The CDR3 has 12 residues. From germline, CDR1 is SNHLY and CDR2 FYNNEI. DNA for the CDR3: TGTGCCAGCAGTGTAGGAGTGGGCGAGCAGTACTTC. It translates to CASSVGVGEQYF.

The rearrangement uses TRBV20-1 and TRBJ2-4; TRBD1 is a possible D gene (5 bases). Germline CDR1 and CDR2: DFQATT and SNEGSKA (reference sequence). CDR3 size: 15 residues. Trimming removed 4 bases at V and 0 bases at J, with 13 bases between. This CDR3 is CSAMQGFLAKNIQYF. The CDR3 DNA sequence: TGCAGTGCTATGCAGGGATTTCTAGCCAAAAACATTCAGTACTTC.

This clonotype was detected only a few times. The rearrangement joins TRBV27 to TRBJ2-7; D may be TRBD1 (6 bases). This CDR3 has 14 amino acids. The ends were cut back, 8 bases at V and 3 bases at J, with 17 bases in the middle. The V gene's germline CDR1 is MNHEY and CDR2 SMNVEV (reference sequence). The CDR3 DNA sequence: TGTGCCAGCCTCCACAGGGATCTTCTCTACGAGCAGTACTTC. Protein: CASLHRDLLYEQYF.

This clonotype was recorded a few times. This chain connects TRBV27 to TRBJ2-3; no reliable D call. CDR3 length equals 17 residues. Germline V lookup: CDR1 MNHEY, CDR2 SMNVEV (reference sequence). Deletions cut 1 base from V and 0 bases from J, with 14 bases between. This CDR3 is CASSLLTGGESTDTQYF. Written as DNA, the CDR3 is TGTGCCAGCAGTTTATTAACCGGCGGAGAGAGCACAGATACGCAGTATTTT.

A few counts support this clonotype. This rearrangement joins TRBV11-3 to TRBJ1-6; possible D gene TRBD1, 5 bases. This CDR3 comprises 16 residues. Looked up from germline, CDR1 is SGHNT and CDR2 is YENEEA. Trimming cost V 5 bases and J 10 bases, with 21 bases left between them. The CDR3 DNA reads as TGTGCCAGCAGCCTATCTTGGGGGGGTGAACGATCACCCCTCCACTTT. Protein: CASSLSWGGERSPLHF.

The rearrangement links TRBV20-1 to TRBJ2-5; D is perhaps TRBD1 (5 bases). Trimming left V 6 bases short and J 3 bases short, with 17 bases between. The CDR3 is 14 amino acids. Germline V gene data show CDR1 as DFQATT and CDR2 as SNEGSKA (reference sequence). CDR3 amino acids: CSAVVGQGKETQYF. Here the CDR3 DNA reads TGCAGTGCGGTTGTCGGGCAGGGTAAAGAGACCCAGTACTTC.

The chain recombines TRBV28 with TRBJ1-5; D remains ambiguous. The CDR3 loop spans 11 amino acids. Germline V CDR1 and CDR2: MDHEN, SYDVKM. V was pared by 2 bases and J by 15 bases, with 11 bases between. CDR3 coding DNA: TGTGCCAGCAGTTTAAAGGGATCACGGCATTTT. The encoded protein is CASSLKGSRHF.

V usage is TRBV5-1 and J usage is TRBJ1-1; tentatively, D is TRBD1 (6 bases). Looked up from germline, CDR1 is SGHRS and CDR2 is YFSETQ. CDR3 length: 15 amino acids. The V end was cut by 3 bases, the J end by 11 bases, with 23 bases between. The CDR3, as DNA: TGCGCCAGCAGCTCCTATTTACAGGGCTCTCAACAGGCTTTCTTT. Protein sequence: CASSSYLQGSQQAFF.

A few counts support this clonotype. V usage is TRBV7-2 and J usage is TRBJ2-3; possibly TRBD2 for D (5 bases). The germline V and J ends were trimmed by 1 base and 1 base, with 15 bases remaining between them. Germline V CDR1 and CDR2: SGHTA, FQGNSA. The CDR3 is 17 amino acids. The CDR3 DNA reads as TGTGCCAGCAGCTTAGTCGCCGGGATTATTGGCACAGATACGCAGTATTTT. The encoded protein is CASSLVAGIIGTDTQYF.

V gene TRBV14 combines with J gene TRBJ2-7; the match to TRBD2 covers 9 bases. The CDR3 covers 16 residues. V lost 1 base and J lost 2; bases outside the gene matches: 6. Germline CDR1 is SGHDN and CDR2 is FVKESK. The CDR3 region has the DNA TGTGCCAGCAGCCAAGCATGGCTAGCGGGAACCTACGAGCAGTACTTC. As protein: CASSQAWLAGTYEQYF.

The chain joins TRBV20-1 to TRBJ2-7, with D possibly matching TRBD2 (5 bases). The germline CDR1 and CDR2 sequences are DFQATT and SNEGSKA (reference sequence). V shed 3 bases and J shed 4 bases, with 7 bases lying between them. This CDR3 is 11 amino acids long. The CDR3 DNA follows: TGCAGTGCTAGTACGGGGTACGAGCAGTACTTC. Its translation: CSASTGYEQYF.

The chain has TRBV7-6 and TRBJ2-3, with D perhaps TRBD2 (6 bases). The V and J ends lost 1 base and 2 bases respectively, with 16 bases between them. This CDR3 region has 17 residues. Germline-derived CDR1 and CDR2 are SGHVS and FNYEAQ. CDR3 sequence reads: CASSLGVYGGDTDTQYF. CDR3 DNA sequence: TGTGCCAGCAGCTTAGGAGTGTATGGCGGGGACACAGATACGCAGTATTTT.

There are a few counts of this clonotype. The chain recombines TRBV29-1 with TRBJ2-1, with 13 bases that match TRBD2. The CDR3 length is 14 residues. In germline, CDR1 is SQVTM, CDR2 ANQGSEA. For the CDR3, the DNA is TGCGACACTAGCGGGAGGGAGTCCTACAATGAGCAGTTCTTC. It encodes CDTSGRESYNEQFF.

The chain couples TRBV18 to TRBJ2-3; no clear D gene. The V gene lost 3 bases and the J gene lost 0 bases, with 13 bases spanning the gap. Germline V CDR1 and CDR2: KGHSH, LQKENI. This CDR3 contains 16 residues. The CDR3 here is CASSPKGTTSTDTQYF. In DNA, the CDR3 is TGTGCCAGCTCACCGAAGGGAACTACTAGCACAGATACGCAGTATTTT.

The J gene is TRBJ2-7, the V gene TRBV9; D possibly uses TRBD1 or TRBD2 (5 bases each). CDR1 SGDLS and CDR2 YYNGEE come from the germline V gene. Trimming removed 2 bases at V and 2 bases at J, with 14 bases between. The CDR3 has 15 amino acids. CDR3 DNA sequence: TGTGCCAGCAGCGTGGCGCTCGGGACCCCCTACGAGCAGTACTTC. It yields the protein CASSVALGTPYEQYF.

V gene TRBV20-1 combines with J gene TRBJ2-7; TRBD1 matches at 8 bases. Looked up from germline, CDR1 is DFQATT and CDR2 is SNEGSKA (reference sequence). The CDR3 runs 13 residues. V dropped 6 bases and J dropped 2; count of bases not matched to a gene: 6. The CDR3 nucleotides read TGCAGTGCAAACAGGGGGAAAACCTACGAGCAGTACTTC. Translating gives CSANRGKTYEQYF.

This clonotype was observed a handful of times. The V gene is TRBV18, the J gene TRBJ2-5, with 10 bases lining up with TRBD1. Germline CDR1 KGHSH, CDR2 LQKENI. V lost 4 bases and J lost 4; bases outside the gene matches: 6. The length of the CDR3 is 15 residues. In nucleotides, the CDR3 is TGTGCCAGCTCACTCCGACAGGGGGCAGGAGAGACCCAGTACTTC. It translates to CASSLRQGAGETQYF.

The CDR3 DNA sequence: TGTGCCAGCAGCTTCCATGGCGGGAGCACAGATACGCAGTATTTT. Its protein product is CASSFHGGSTDTQYF. This sequence joins TRBV7-9 and TRBJ2-3, with a possible D match to TRBD2 (5 bases). Germline V gene data show CDR1 as SEHNR and CDR2 as FQNEAQ (reference sequence). The CDR3 runs 15 residues. V gave up 3 bases and J gave up 0 bases, with 10 bases separating them. Looking up the rest from reference TRBV7-9 and TRBJ2-3 gives the full variable domain: DTGVSQNPRHKITKRGQNVTFRCDPISEHNRLYWYRQTLGQGPEFLTYFQNEAQLEKSRLLSDRFSAERPKGSFSTLEIQRTEQGDSAMYLCASSFHGGSTDTQYFGPGTRLTVL.

This clonotype was seen many times. V is TRBV18 and J is TRBJ2-7, with 8 bases that match TRBD1. This CDR3 comprises 17 residues. The trim removed 2 bases at V and 1 base at J, leaving 10 bases unmatched. Germline-derived CDR1 and CDR2 are KGHSH and LQKENI. The CDR3 bases are TGTGCCAGCTCACCAAAATTGCTAACAGGGGGGTCCTACGAGCAGTACTTC. Protein: CASSPKLLTGGSYEQYF.

V is TRBV29-1 and J is TRBJ1-2; 7 positions match TRBD1. Germline assignment: CDR1 SQVTM and CDR2 ANQGSEA. V lost 5 bases and J lost 8; bases outside the gene matches: 11. The CDR3 has 13 residues. The CDR3 DNA sequence: TGCAGCGTTCGAAGACAGGGCGCGGGAGGCTACACCTTC. This codes for CSVRRQGAGGYTF.

This clonotype showed up many times. The gene calls are TRBV5-1 and TRBJ2-2, with 7 bases identical to TRBD2. V gave up 2 bases and J gave up 2 bases; unmatched junction bases: 3. This CDR3 region has 15 residues. Germline-derived CDR1 and CDR2 are SGHRS and YFSETQ. The CDR3, as DNA: TGCGCCAGCAGCTTACAGCGGGGAAACACCGGGGAGCTGTTTTTT. Amino acids: CASSLQRGNTGELFF.

V and J are TRBV7-2 and TRBJ2-3, with 10 bases identical to TRBD2. The CDR3 consists of 17 residues. After removal of 4 bases from V and 5 bases from J, the junction contained 12 bases not matched to a gene. Germline assignment: CDR1 SGHTA and CDR2 FQGNSA. CDR3 loop: CASSYGLAGGLVDTQYF. For the CDR3, the DNA is TGTGCCAGCAGCTATGGGTTAGCGGGAGGTCTGGTAGATACGCAGTATTTT.

The chain uses TRBV30 and TRBJ1-3; D remains ambiguous. Germline assignment: CDR1 GTSNPN and CDR2 SVGIG (reference sequence). The CDR3 is made up of 13 amino acids. Between the trimmed V and J ends, which lost 1 base and 1 base, there was a span of 5 bases. The CDR3 sequence is CAWSAPSGNTIYF. Here the CDR3 DNA reads TGTGCCTGGAGTGCTCCTTCTGGAAACACCATATATTTT.

This clonotype occurred once. The gene calls are TRBV5-5 and TRBJ2-2; D is undetermined. Germline lookup yields CDR1 SGHKS and CDR2 YYEKEE (reference sequence). The V end lost 0 bases, the J end lost 5 bases, and 8 bases lay between the germline ends. The CDR3 contains 14 residues. The CDR3 bases are TGTGCCAGCAGCTTGGCGTTTGGGACCGGGGAGCTGTTTTTT. It codes for CASSLAFGTGELFF.